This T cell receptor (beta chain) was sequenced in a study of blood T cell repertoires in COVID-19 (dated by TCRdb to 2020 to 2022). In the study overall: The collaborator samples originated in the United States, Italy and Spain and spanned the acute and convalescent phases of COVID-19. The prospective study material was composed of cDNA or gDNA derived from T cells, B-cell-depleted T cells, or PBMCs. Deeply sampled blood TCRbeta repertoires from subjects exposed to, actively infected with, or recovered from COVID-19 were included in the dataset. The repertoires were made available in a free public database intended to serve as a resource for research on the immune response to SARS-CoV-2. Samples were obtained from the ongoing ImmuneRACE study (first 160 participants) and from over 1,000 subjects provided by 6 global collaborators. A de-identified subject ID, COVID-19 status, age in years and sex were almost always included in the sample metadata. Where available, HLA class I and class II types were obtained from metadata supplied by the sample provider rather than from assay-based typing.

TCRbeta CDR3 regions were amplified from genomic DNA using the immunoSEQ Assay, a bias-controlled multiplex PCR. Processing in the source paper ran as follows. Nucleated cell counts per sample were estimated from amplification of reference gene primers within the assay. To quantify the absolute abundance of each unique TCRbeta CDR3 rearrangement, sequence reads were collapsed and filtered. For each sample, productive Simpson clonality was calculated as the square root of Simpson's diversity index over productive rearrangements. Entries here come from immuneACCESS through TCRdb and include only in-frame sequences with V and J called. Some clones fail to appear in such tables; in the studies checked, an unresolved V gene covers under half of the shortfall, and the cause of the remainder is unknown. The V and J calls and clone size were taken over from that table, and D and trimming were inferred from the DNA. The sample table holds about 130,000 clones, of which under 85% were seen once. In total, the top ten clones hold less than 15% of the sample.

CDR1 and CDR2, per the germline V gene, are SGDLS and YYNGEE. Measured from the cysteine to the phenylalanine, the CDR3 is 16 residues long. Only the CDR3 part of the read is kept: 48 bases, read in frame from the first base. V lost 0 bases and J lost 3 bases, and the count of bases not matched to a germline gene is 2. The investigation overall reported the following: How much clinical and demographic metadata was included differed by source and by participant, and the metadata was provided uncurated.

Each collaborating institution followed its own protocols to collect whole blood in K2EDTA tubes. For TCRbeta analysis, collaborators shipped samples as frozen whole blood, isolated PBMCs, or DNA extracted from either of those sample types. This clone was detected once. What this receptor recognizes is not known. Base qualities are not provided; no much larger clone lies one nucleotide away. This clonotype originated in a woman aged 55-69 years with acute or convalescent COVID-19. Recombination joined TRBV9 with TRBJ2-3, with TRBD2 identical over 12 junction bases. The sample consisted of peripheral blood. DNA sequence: TGTGCCAGCAGCGTAGTGCTAGCGGGGGGGACAGATACGCAGTATTTT. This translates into CASSVVLAGGTDTQYF.